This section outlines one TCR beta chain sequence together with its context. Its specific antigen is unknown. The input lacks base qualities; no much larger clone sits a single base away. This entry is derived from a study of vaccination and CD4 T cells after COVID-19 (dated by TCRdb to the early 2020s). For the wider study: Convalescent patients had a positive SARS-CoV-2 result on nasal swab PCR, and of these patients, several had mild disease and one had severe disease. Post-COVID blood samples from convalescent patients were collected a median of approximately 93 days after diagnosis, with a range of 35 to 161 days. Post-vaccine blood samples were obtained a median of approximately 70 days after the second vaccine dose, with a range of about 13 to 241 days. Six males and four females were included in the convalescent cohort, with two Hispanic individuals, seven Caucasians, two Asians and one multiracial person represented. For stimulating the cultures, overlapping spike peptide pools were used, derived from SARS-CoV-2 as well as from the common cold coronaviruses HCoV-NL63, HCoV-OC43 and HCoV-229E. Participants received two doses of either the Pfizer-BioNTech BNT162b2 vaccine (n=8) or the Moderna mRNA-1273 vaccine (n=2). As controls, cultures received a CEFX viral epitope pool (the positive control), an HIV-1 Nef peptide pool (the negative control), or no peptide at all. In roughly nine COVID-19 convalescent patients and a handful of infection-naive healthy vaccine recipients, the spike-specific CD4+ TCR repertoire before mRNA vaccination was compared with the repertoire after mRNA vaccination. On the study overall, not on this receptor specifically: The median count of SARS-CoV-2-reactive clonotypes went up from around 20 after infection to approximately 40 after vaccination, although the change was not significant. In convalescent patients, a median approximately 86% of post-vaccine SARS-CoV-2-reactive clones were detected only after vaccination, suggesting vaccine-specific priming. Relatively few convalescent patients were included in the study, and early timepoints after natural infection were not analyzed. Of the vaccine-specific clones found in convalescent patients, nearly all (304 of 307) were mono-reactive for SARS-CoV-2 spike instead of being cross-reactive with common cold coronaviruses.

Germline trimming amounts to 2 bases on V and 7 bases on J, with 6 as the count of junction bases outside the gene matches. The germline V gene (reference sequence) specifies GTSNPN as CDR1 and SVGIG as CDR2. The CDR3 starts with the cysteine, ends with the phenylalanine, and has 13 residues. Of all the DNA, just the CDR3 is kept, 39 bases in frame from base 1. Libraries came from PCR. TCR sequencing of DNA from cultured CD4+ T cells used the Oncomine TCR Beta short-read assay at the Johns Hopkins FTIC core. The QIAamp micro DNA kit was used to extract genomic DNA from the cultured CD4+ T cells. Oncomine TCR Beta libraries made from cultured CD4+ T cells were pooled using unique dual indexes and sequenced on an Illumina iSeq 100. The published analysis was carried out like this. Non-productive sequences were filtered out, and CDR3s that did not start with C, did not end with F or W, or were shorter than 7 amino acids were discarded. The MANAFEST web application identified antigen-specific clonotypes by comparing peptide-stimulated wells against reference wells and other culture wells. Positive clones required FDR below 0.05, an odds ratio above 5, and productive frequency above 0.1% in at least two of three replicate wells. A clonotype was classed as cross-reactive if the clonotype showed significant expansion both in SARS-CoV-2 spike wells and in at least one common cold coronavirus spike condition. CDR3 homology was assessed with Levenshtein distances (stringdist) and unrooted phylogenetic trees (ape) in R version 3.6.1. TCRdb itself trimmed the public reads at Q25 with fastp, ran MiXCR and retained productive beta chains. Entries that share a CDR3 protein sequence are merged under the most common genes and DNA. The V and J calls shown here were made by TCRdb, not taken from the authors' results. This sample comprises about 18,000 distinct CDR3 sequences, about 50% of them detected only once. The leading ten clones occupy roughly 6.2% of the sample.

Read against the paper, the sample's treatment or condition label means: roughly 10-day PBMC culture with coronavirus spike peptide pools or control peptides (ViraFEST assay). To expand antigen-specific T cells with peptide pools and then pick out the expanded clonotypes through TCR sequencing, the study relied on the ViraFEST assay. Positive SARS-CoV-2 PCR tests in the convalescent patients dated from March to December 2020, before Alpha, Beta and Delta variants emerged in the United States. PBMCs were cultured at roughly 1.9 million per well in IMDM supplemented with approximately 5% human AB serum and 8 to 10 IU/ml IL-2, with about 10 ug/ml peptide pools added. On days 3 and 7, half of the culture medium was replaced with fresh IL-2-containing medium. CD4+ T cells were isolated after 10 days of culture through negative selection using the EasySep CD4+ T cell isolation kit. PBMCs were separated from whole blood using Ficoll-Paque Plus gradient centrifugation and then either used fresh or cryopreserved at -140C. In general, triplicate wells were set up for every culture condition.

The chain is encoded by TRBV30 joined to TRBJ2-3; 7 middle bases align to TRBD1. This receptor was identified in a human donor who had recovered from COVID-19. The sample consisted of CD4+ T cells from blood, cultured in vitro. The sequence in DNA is TGTGCCTGGAGTCAGGGGGATGTAAATACGCAGTATTTT. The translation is CAWSQGDVNTQYF.